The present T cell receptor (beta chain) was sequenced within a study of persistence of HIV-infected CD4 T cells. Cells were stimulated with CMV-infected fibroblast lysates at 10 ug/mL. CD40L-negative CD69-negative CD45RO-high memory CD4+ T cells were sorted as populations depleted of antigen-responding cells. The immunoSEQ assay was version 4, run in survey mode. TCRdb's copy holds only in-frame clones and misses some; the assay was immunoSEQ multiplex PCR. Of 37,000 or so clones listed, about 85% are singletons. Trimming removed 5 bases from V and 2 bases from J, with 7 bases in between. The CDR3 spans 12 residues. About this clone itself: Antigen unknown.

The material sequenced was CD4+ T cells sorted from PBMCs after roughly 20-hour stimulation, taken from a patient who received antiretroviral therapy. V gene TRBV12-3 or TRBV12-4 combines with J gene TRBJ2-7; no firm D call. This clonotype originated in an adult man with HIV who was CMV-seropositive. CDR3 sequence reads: CASSPSPYEQYF. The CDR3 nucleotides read TGTGCCAGCAGTCCCTCACCCTACGAGCAGTACTTC.